The 15 T cell receptor beta chains reported below all come from one sample, sequenced in a study of cytomegalovirus exposure and HLA in healthy donors listed by TCRdb under 2017. Libraries were made using the immunoSEQ multiplex PCR assay. A mixture of 60 forward primers for TCR Vbeta segments and 13 reverse primers for TCR Jbeta segments was used in the multiplex PCR. TCRdb mirrors the immuneACCESS table, restricted to in-frame sequences. Some clones are absent from its copies; in checked studies, under half trace to an unresolved V gene, and the reason for the others is unknown. For this sample there are 80,000 to 100,000 clones; about 81% appear just once. Clones ranked in the top ten supply 1.4% to 1.5% of the sample. The sequencing sample was made of PBMCs. The receptors shown here come from a man aged 35-49 years in good health and CMV-seronegative.

The chain's CDR3 is CASSQEADSSYNSPLHF. CDR3 in DNA: TGCGCCAGCAGCCAAGAAGCGGACAGCTCCTATAATTCACCCCTCCACTTT. The chain combines TRBV4-1 with TRBJ1-6; the D gene is possibly TRBD1 (6 bases). Germline CDR1 is MGHRA and CDR2 is YSYEKL. This CDR3 comprises 17 residues. Trimming took 0 bases from V and 0 from J, leaving 9 bases between them.

This clone was recorded once. The rearrangement uses TRBV6-1 and TRBJ1-3; 7 bases match TRBD1. There are 15 residues in the CDR3. Germline CDR1 MNHNS, CDR2 SASEGT. V lost 6 bases and J lost 1; bases outside the gene matches: 6. CDR3 nucleotide sequence: TGTGCCAGCAGCGGGGGACAGTTTTCTGGAAACACCATATATTTT. It is translated as CASSGGQFSGNTIYF.

The chain recombines TRBV30 with TRBJ2-5; 13 nucleotides match TRBD2. The germline gives CDR1 GTSNPN, CDR2 SVGIG (reference sequence). Trimming took 1 base from V and 11 from J; bases not matched to a gene: 37. The CDR3 runs to 24 residues. The CDR3 nucleotides read TGTGCCTGGAGTGGGATACTCGGGACAGGGCCTAATCGACTAGCGGGGGGCCTGGAGGTGAAGCAGTACTTC. Translated: CAWSGILGTGPNRLAGGLEVKQYF.

This chain joins TRBV9 and TRBJ2-5, with 7 positions matching TRBD1. The CDR3 is 14 amino acids. Trimming cost V 2 bases and J 4 bases; bases outside gene matches: 5. CDR1 and CDR2 from the germline V gene are SGDLS and YYNGEE. The CDR3 nucleotides read TGTGCCAGCAGCGTGACAGGGCATGGAGAGACCCAGTACTTC. Translation: CASSVTGHGETQYF.

In the case of this clone: This CDR3 is also generated by other DNA sequences in the sample. The V gene is TRBV18, the J gene TRBJ2-1; TRBD1 matches at 11 bases. The CDR3 extends over 15 amino acids. Germline V gene data show CDR1 as KGHSH and CDR2 as LQKENI. The ends lost 3 bases at V and 2 bases at J; junction bases unmatched: 0. CDR3 loop: CASSPGQGAYNEQFF. CDR3 coding DNA: TGTGCCAGCTCACCGGGACAGGGGGCCTACAATGAGCAGTTCTTC.

This sequence joins TRBV27 and TRBJ2-3; 13 bases agree with TRBD2. The CDR3 is 16 amino acids. Unmatched junction bases numbered 4, after V lost 3 bases and J lost 4 bases. Germline CDR1 is MNHEY and CDR2 is SMNVEV (reference sequence). The CDR3 here is CASSFTSGGASDTQYF. For the CDR3, the DNA is TGTGCCAGCAGTTTTACTAGCGGGGGGGCGTCAGATACGCAGTATTTT.

V and J are TRBV5-6 and TRBJ2-5; D is uncertain. The CDR3 is made up of 13 amino acids. Germline CDR1 is SGHDT and CDR2 is YYEEEE. The germline V and J ends were trimmed by 2 bases and 2 bases, with 7 bases remaining between them. CDR3 sequence reads: CASSFLQQETQYF. Written as DNA, the CDR3 is TGTGCCAGCAGCTTTCTACAGCAAGAGACCCAGTACTTC. The variable domain in full, with the rest retrieved from reference TRBV5-6 and TRBJ2-5, is DAGVTQSPTHLIKTRGQQVTLRCSPKSGHDTVSWYQQALGQGPQFIFQYYEEEERQRGNFPDRFSGHQFPNYSSELNVNALLLGDSALYLCASSFLQQETQYFGPGTRLLVL.

The gene calls are TRBV15 and TRBJ1-5, with D unresolved. V dropped 1 base and J dropped 9 bases, with 10 bases sitting between them. Germline CDR1 LNHNV, CDR2 YYDKDF (reference sequence). The CDR3 length is 13 residues. CDR3 DNA sequence: TGTGCCACCAGCAGAGTACCGAGCCTGCCCCAGCATTTT. Its protein product is CATSRVPSLPQHF.

J is TRBJ2-1 and V is TRBV11-3; the D gene is possibly TRBD1 (6 bases). The CDR3 is 13 residues long. Germline CDR1 and CDR2: SGHNT and YENEEA. V was pared by 5 bases and J by 9 bases, with 14 bases between. CDR3 nucleotide sequence: TGTGCCAGCAGCAGGGACACTCTCGGTGAGCAGTTCTTC. It translates to CASSRDTLGEQFF.

CDR3: CASSGIGLFF. CDR3 coding DNA: TGTGCCAGCAGCGGAATTGGACTGTTCTTC. The genes are TRBV9 and TRBJ2-1; tentatively, D is TRBD2 (5 bases). The CDR3 loop spans 10 amino acids. The V gene's germline CDR1 is SGDLS and CDR2 YYNGEE. Trimming shortened V by 3 bases and J by 15 bases, and 10 bases separated the two germline ends.

The gene calls are TRBV29-1 and TRBJ2-7, with D possibly TRBD1 on 6 matching bases. Germline V lookup: CDR1 SQVTM, CDR2 ANQGSEA. The CDR3 extends over 13 amino acids. Trimming pared 3 bases from V and 3 bases from J, leaving 12 bases between. CDR3 sequence reads: CSVEWDKDYEQYF. CDR3 coding DNA: TGCAGCGTTGAGTGGGACAAGGACTACGAGCAGTACTTC.

The V call is TRBV7-3, the J call TRBJ2-4; a possible D gene is TRBD1 (6 bases). Between the trimmed V and J ends, which lost 5 bases and 1 base, there was a span of 18 bases. The CDR3 is 17 amino acids. Per the germline V gene, CDR1 is SGHTA and CDR2 is FQGTGA. The CDR3 sequence is CASSPRAGVNAKNIQYF. CDR3 in DNA: TGTGCCAGCAGCCCAAGGGCAGGGGTAAACGCCAAAAACATTCAGTACTTC.

This rearrangement joins TRBV7-8 to TRBJ2-7; a weak D match, TRBD1 (5 bases). The germline gives CDR1 SGHVS, CDR2 FQNEAQ. Between the trimmed V and J ends, which lost 1 base and 2 bases, there was a span of 12 bases. The CDR3 is 15 residues long. CDR3 residues: CASSLGVQGAYEQYF. As DNA, the CDR3 is TGTGCCAGCAGCTTAGGGGTGCAAGGGGCCTACGAGCAGTACTTC.

The rearrangement links TRBV6-5 to TRBJ1-4; D not certain. The CDR3 runs 14 residues. CDR1 and CDR2 (germline): MNHEY, SVGAGI. Deletions cut 2 bases from V and 5 bases from J, with 9 bases between. The CDR3 DNA reads TGTGCCAGCAGTTACAGCCCTATCAATGAAAAACTGTTTTTT. Translated: CASSYSPINEKLFF.

Concerning this clone itself: Sequence at one end of the junction differs from germline and may be a read error. The chain combines TRBV7-9 with TRBJ2-5; D possibly corresponds to TRBD1 (5 bases). Germline CDR1 SEHNR, CDR2 FQNEAQ (reference sequence). The CDR3 has 15 residues. The CDR3 is CSSSSPKDKQETQYF. CDR3 nucleotides: TGTTCCAGCAGCTCCCCCAAGGACAAGCAAGAGACCCAGTACTTC.